The next 5 T cell receptor beta chains were all read from a single sample in a study of beta chain features in type 1 diabetes. As every portion of the isolated RNA was reverse transcribed, the sequencing read expressed TCRB transcripts. Sequencing was performed with immunoSEQ multiplex PCR; in TCRdb, only in-frame clones are kept and a portion is missing. The sample gives about 210,000 clones, about 11% of which show up once; approximately 1.4% is in the top ten. Sequencing was carried out using central memory CD4+ T cells from blood. Receptor source: a man younger than 35 in good health.

In its sample, this clone was seen many times. The genes are TRBV7-2 and TRBJ2-3; 8 bases agree with TRBD1. Germline V gives CDR1 SGHTA, CDR2 FQGNSA. The ends lost 5 bases at V and 0 bases at J; junction bases unmatched: 4. This CDR3 is 15 amino acids long. The CDR3 DNA follows: TGTGCCAGCAGCCTTGGGGACAGGAGCACAGATACGCAGTATTTT. Translating gives CASSLGDRSTDTQYF. Full variable domain (outside the CDR3, taken from reference TRBV7-2 and TRBJ2-3): GAGVSQSPSNKVTEKGKDVELRCDPISGHTALYWYRQSLGQGLEFLIYFQGNSAPDKSGLPSDRFSAERTGGSVSTLTIQRTQQEDSAVYLCASSLGDRSTDTQYFGPGTRLTVL.

This clone was recorded only once. Other DNA sequences in this specimen translate into the identical CDR3. V is TRBV18 and J is TRBJ2-5, with D uncertain. V lost 3 bases, J lost 2 bases, and 4 bases lay in between. Germline CDR1 is KGHSH and CDR2 is LQKENI. The CDR3 loop spans 12 amino acids. CDR3 DNA sequence: TGTGCCAGCTCACCCCCTCAAGAGACCCAGTACTTC. Amino acids: CASSPPQETQYF.

The chain uses TRBV7-9 and TRBJ2-3; D uncertain. Trimming left V 4 bases short and J 0 bases short, with 5 bases between. Germline CDR1 and CDR2: SEHNR and FQNEAQ (reference sequence). The CDR3 spans 13 residues. The CDR3 DNA follows: TGTGCCAGCAGCTCCGACAGCACAGATACGCAGTATTTT. The encoded protein is CASSSDSTDTQYF.

This clone occurred a few times. The rearrangement joins TRBV19 to TRBJ2-6; D gene ambiguous. Germline loops: CDR1 LNHDA, CDR2 SQIVND (reference sequence). Trimming took off 7 bases at V and 0 bases at J, with 7 bases between the two ends. The CDR3 spans 14 residues. For the CDR3, the DNA is TGTGCCAGTACTCACACCTCTGGGGCCAACGTCCTGACTTTC. It yields the protein CASTHTSGANVLTF.

This clone was counted at least ten times. The chain combines TRBV11-3 with TRBJ2-5, with a possible D match to TRBD2 (6 bases). V was cut by 1 base and J by 5 bases, with 14 bases left in between. The CDR3 contains 15 residues. CDR1 and CDR2 from the germline V gene are SGHNT and YENEEA. DNA of the CDR3: TGTGCCAGCAGCTTAGGGTCCGGAGGGGCCGAGACCCAGTACTTC. Translation gives CASSLGSGGAETQYF.